These 4 T cell receptor beta chains share one sample of origin, sequenced in a study of blood T cell repertoires in COVID-19. Libraries were prepared by immunoSEQ multiplex PCR; TCRdb keeps only in-frame clonotypes and omits some of them. Here the sample spans roughly 130,000 clones, 84% being singletons. The source material was PBMCs or T cells enriched from blood (not recorded which). The receptors originated from a woman between 50 and 59 years old with acute COVID-19.

The chain employs TRBV12-3 or TRBV12-4 and TRBJ2-5; TRBD1 matches at 8 bases. The J segment lost 5 bases and the V segment lost 6 bases, leaving 5 bases of the junction unmatched. The CDR3 sequence is 13 residues long. CDR3 nucleotides: TGTGCCAGCAGCCCAGGGGGCCGGGAGACCCAGTACTTC. Its translation is CASSPGGRETQYF.

V gene TRBV19 combines with J gene TRBJ2-5, with 10 bases matching TRBD2. CDR1 is LNHDA and CDR2 is SQIVND in the germline V gene (reference sequence). The CDR3 runs 15 residues. J lost 2 bases, V lost 4 bases, and 4 bases had no gene match. CDR3 DNA sequence: TGTGCCAGTAGTAGAGGGACTAGCGCACAAGAGACCCAGTACTTC. Translation gives CASSRGTSAQETQYF.

The chain recombines TRBV5-1 with TRBJ2-7; D gene ambiguous. Deletions cut 1 base from V and 7 bases from J, with 15 bases between. From germline, CDR1 is SGHRS and CDR2 YFSETQ. The length of the CDR3 is 14 residues. The CDR3 region is CASSLPASRQEQYF. CDR3 nucleotide sequence: TGCGCCAGCAGCTTGCCGGCGTCCAGACAAGAGCAGTACTTC.

CDR3 protein: CATSRDWAEETQYF. In DNA, the CDR3 is TGTGCCACCAGCAGAGATTGGGCAGAAGAGACCCAGTACTTC. This rearrangement joins TRBV15 to TRBJ2-5; D gene uncertain. CDR3 length: 14 residues. V was cut by 0 bases and J by 3 bases, with 8 bases left in between. Germline CDR1 is LNHNV and CDR2 is YYDKDF (reference sequence).